The 31 T cell receptor beta chains given below trace back to one sample, sequenced in a study of shared clonotypes between healthy human individuals. Method: immunoSEQ multiplex PCR; TCRdb's copy keeps in-frame clones and lacks some. In the table there are some 490,000 clones, around 73% of which are singletons. The sample comprised PBMCs. Receptors originate from a woman between 35 and 50 years old in good health. Some clones in this sample may be carry-over from other donors' samples.

The chain couples TRBV28 to TRBJ2-1; D not resolved. CDR1 and CDR2 (germline): MDHEN, SYDVKM. With 2 bases removed from V and 8 bases from J, the gap between germline ends came to 7 bases. The CDR3 covers 12 residues. The CDR3 DNA is TGTGCCAGCAGTTTAATAATTGATGAGCAGTTCTTC. Translated, it gives CASSLIIDEQFF. The full variable domain, with the rest looked up from reference TRBV28 and TRBJ2-1, is DVKVTQSSRYLVKRTGEKVFLECVQDMDHENMFWYRQDPGLGLRLIYFSYDVKMKEKGDIPEGYSVSREKKERFSLILESASTNQTSMYLCASSLIIDEQFFGPGTRLTVL.

In the case of this clone: Other DNA sequences in the same sample also yield this CDR3. The rearrangement joins TRBV5-4 to TRBJ2-5, with D tentatively TRBD1 (6 bases). This CDR3 is 14 amino acids long. The germline gives CDR1 SGHNT, CDR2 YYREEE (reference sequence). The V end lost 0 bases, the J end lost 1 base, and 7 bases lay between the germline ends. CDR3 sequence (DNA): TGTGCCAGCAGCTTGGGCAGGGGCCAAGAGACCCAGTACTTC. Its translation is CASSLGRGQETQYF.

V and J are TRBV11-2 and TRBJ2-1; TRBD2 matches at 13 bases. Germline V lookup: CDR1 SGHAT, CDR2 FQNNGV. After removal of 0 bases from V and 7 bases from J, the junction contained 9 bases not matched to a gene. This CDR3 has 18 amino acids. CDR3 protein: CASSLEALAGGPRNEQFF. CDR3 DNA: TGTGCCAGCAGCTTAGAAGCACTAGCGGGAGGGCCCCGGAATGAGCAGTTCTTC.

Concerning this clone itself: One end of the junction does not line up with germline, which may come from a read error. This chain uses TRBV6-5 with TRBJ1-5; no reliable D call. Germline CDR1 is MNHEY and CDR2 is SVGAGI. The CDR3 length is 11 residues. The CDR3 protein is CASNNGFAPAF. CDR3 in DNA: TGTGCCAGCAATAATGGGTTTGCCCCAGCATTT.

This chain uses TRBV19 with TRBJ1-1; 7 nucleotides match TRBD1. In germline, CDR1 is LNHDA, CDR2 SQIVND (reference sequence). Losses at the gene ends were 6 bases for V and 0 bases for J; bases not matched to a gene: 4. The CDR3 length is 14 residues. The chain's CDR3 is CASRPTGMNTEAFF. The DNA of the CDR3 is TGTGCCAGTAGGCCGACAGGGATGAACACTGAAGCTTTCTTT.

A remark on this clone: A much larger clone differs from this one at a single base, so this may be a read error. This chain links TRBV6-5 with TRBJ2-2; D is unclear. CDR3 size: 13 residues. The germline V gene encodes CDR1 MNHEY and CDR2 SVGAGI. Between the trimmed V and J ends, which lost 0 bases and 1 base, there was a span of 0 bases. Written as DNA, the CDR3 is TGTGCCAGCAGTTACTCGAACACCGGGGAGCTGTTTTTT. Its translation is CASSYSNTGELFF.

V gene TRBV10-3 combines with J gene TRBJ2-7; 8 bases map to TRBD1. Germline loops: CDR1 ENHRY, CDR2 SYGVKD. The CDR3 is 15 amino acids. Losses at the gene ends were 3 bases for V and 3 bases for J; bases not matched to a gene: 7. DNA of the CDR3: TGTGCCATCAGTGACATCGGACAGGGAGGCTACGAGCAGTACTTC. Translating gives CAISDIGQGGYEQYF.

The chain is built from TRBV5-1 and TRBJ2-5; no firm D call. Germline CDR1 reads SGHRS; CDR2 reads YFSETQ. V was clipped by 4 bases and J by 3 bases, with 10 bases between them. The CDR3 has 13 amino acids. CDR3 DNA: TGCGCCAGCAGCCGGAACCGGGAAGAGACCCAGTACTTC. Protein sequence: CASSRNREETQYF.

This chain links TRBV28 with TRBJ1-5, with D unclear. V lost 4 bases, J lost 7 bases, and 5 bases lay in between. Germline-derived CDR1 and CDR2 are MDHEN and SYDVKM. The CDR3 loop spans 11 amino acids. The chain's CDR3 is CASSYHQPQHF. Written as DNA, the CDR3 is TGTGCCAGCAGTTACCACCAGCCCCAGCATTTT.

As regards this clone: The identical CDR3 is also encoded by other nucleotide sequences in the sample. The chain combines TRBV7-3 with TRBJ2-2; weak D call: TRBD1 (5 bases). The germline V and J ends were trimmed by 5 bases and 1 base, with 8 bases remaining between them. CDR3 length: 14 residues. Germline assignment: CDR1 SGHTA and CDR2 FQGTGA. This chain's CDR3 is CASSPDRNTGELFF. DNA for the CDR3: TGTGCCAGCAGCCCAGACAGGAACACCGGGGAGCTGTTTTTT.

The chain employs TRBV18 and TRBJ1-4; D may be TRBD1 (5 bases). Between the trimmed V and J ends, which lost 3 bases and 3 bases, there was a span of 8 bases. Per germline, CDR1 KGHSH and CDR2 LQKENI. CDR3 length: 14 amino acids. The CDR3 loop is CASSPRASNEKLFF. For the CDR3, the DNA is TGTGCCAGCTCACCCAGGGCCTCTAATGAAAAACTGTTTTTT.

In the case of this clone: A read error may produce the germline difference seen at one junction end. The genes are TRBV5-5 and TRBJ1-2; D remains unclear. This CDR3 spans 13 amino acids. Looked up from germline, CDR1 is SGHKS and CDR2 is YYEKEE (reference sequence). The CDR3 DNA sequence: TGCGCCAGCAGCAGGACGGCTAACTATGGCTACACCTTC. Translation: CASSRTANYGYTF.

CDR3 residues: CASSLDSSGTGELFF. The DNA of the CDR3 is TGTGCCAGCAGCTTAGATTCTAGTGGCACCGGGGAGCTGTTTTTT. V usage is TRBV7-2 and J usage is TRBJ2-2; D gene uncertain. V lost 1 base and J lost 4, with 10 bases in between. CDR1 is SGHTA, CDR2 FQGNSA, per germline. CDR3 length equals 15 residues.

Concerning this clone: Additional DNA sequences in this sample encode the identical CDR3. The chain links TRBV4-2 to TRBJ1-4, with D tentatively TRBD1 (6 bases). With 0 bases removed from V and 15 bases from J, the gap between germline ends came to 23 bases. There are 16 residues in the CDR3. Germline CDR1 is LGHNA and CDR2 is YNFKEQ. The CDR3 sequence: CASSQDTGQGGEKLFF. CDR3 DNA sequence: TGTGCCAGCAGCCAAGATACAGGGCAGGGAGGAGAAAAGTTGTTTTTT.

CDR3 DNA sequence: TGCGCCAGCAGCCAAGAGGGGCGGGACGAGCAGTACTTC. This gives the protein CASSQEGRDEQYF. The chain links TRBV4-1 to TRBJ2-7; D is possibly TRBD1 or TRBD2 (5 bases each). Trimming left V 0 bases short and J 5 bases short, with 8 bases between. Germline V CDR1 and CDR2: MGHRA, YSYEKL. This CDR3 spans 13 amino acids.

A remark on this clone: Other DNA sequences in the sample encode the same CDR3. J is TRBJ2-2 and V is TRBV4-2; 11 positions match TRBD2. Germline lookup yields CDR1 LGHNA and CDR2 YNFKEQ. The CDR3 runs to 17 residues. Trimming cost V 1 base and J 4 bases; bases outside gene matches: 5. The CDR3 here is CASSQGTSGSGTGELFF. CDR3 nucleotide sequence: TGTGCCAGCAGCCAAGGAACTAGCGGGAGTGGCACCGGGGAGCTGTTTTTT.

The chain carries TRBV9 and TRBJ1-2, with no clear D. The V gene lost 3 bases and the J gene lost 8 bases, with 20 bases spanning the gap. Germline V gene data show CDR1 as SGDLS and CDR2 as YYNGEE. CDR3 length equals 15 residues. CDR3 coding DNA: TGTGCCAGCAGCGACGATGTTATGGTTTCTCAAGGCTACACCTTC. This codes for CASSDDVMVSQGYTF. Based on the CDR3 plus reference TRBV9 and TRBJ1-2, the full variable domain is DSGVTQTPKHLITATGQRVTLRCSPRSGDLSVYWYQQSLDQGLQFLIQYYNGEERAKGNILERFSAQQFPDLHSELNLSSLELGDSALYFCASSDDVMVSQGYTFGSGTRLTVV.

This chain uses TRBV19 with TRBJ2-2; TRBD1 matches 7 bases. The germline V gene encodes CDR1 LNHDA and CDR2 SQIVND (reference sequence). Trimming removed 4 bases from V and 6 bases from J; junction bases left unmatched: 11. The CDR3 extends over 16 amino acids. CDR3 in DNA: TGTGCCAGTAGTACGCCGAACAGGGGTTTGGCCGGGGAGCTGTTTTTT. Amino acid sequence: CASSTPNRGLAGELFF.

The V and J genes are TRBV4-2 and TRBJ2-1; 8 bases agree with TRBD2. Germline CDR1 and CDR2: LGHNA and YNFKEQ. This CDR3 is built from 17 residues. V was clipped by 0 bases and J by 4 bases; unmatched bases: 8. CDR3 nucleotides: TGTGCCAGCAGCCAAGAGGCTCCGGGACTAGGTTACAATGAGCAGTTCTTC. Its protein product is CASSQEAPGLGYNEQFF.

A remark on this clone: A far bigger clonotype differs at one base, so this is likely a read error. The chain employs TRBV30 and TRBJ2-7; D possibly uses TRBD1 or TRBD2 (5 bases each). Per the germline V gene, CDR1 is GTSNPN and CDR2 is SVGIG (reference sequence). V was trimmed by 7 bases and J by 3 bases, leaving 16 bases between them. The CDR3 has 13 residues. The CDR3 sequence is CASPGPSVYEQYF. In DNA, the CDR3 is TGTGCCTCGCCGGGACCGTCCGTCTACGAGCAGTACTTC.

The rearrangement joins TRBV7-2 to TRBJ2-7; 12 positions agree with TRBD2. This CDR3 is 15 amino acids long. CDR1 is SGHTA, CDR2 FQGNSA, per germline. The V segment lost 5 bases and the J segment 1 base; nucleotides outside the gene matches: 3. CDR3 bases: TGTGCCAGCAGCATTACTAGCGGGAGGTCCTACGAGCAGTACTTC. Residues: CASSITSGRSYEQYF. The whole variable domain, remainder taken from reference TRBV7-2 and TRBJ2-7, is GAGVSQSPSNKVTEKGKDVELRCDPISGHTALYWYRQSLGQGLEFLIYFQGNSAPDKSGLPSDRFSAERTGGSVSTLTIQRTQQEDSAVYLCASSITSGRSYEQYFGPGTRLTVT.

The chain combines TRBV5-6 with TRBJ2-5, with 11 bases fitting TRBD2. CDR3 length: 14 amino acids. Trimming at V came to 5 bases and at J to 5 bases, leaving 5 bases not matched to a gene. Germline V gives CDR1 SGHDT, CDR2 YYEEEE. The CDR3 region is CASSPSGRWETQYF. CDR3 nucleotide sequence: TGTGCCAGCAGTCCTAGCGGGAGGTGGGAGACCCAGTACTTC.

The J gene is TRBJ2-7, the V gene TRBV15, with 7 bases aligning to TRBD2. Germline V gene sequence: CDR1 LNHNV, CDR2 YYDKDF (reference sequence). J gave up 3 bases and V 1 base, and 3 bases lay outside the gene matches. The CDR3 runs to 14 residues. The CDR3 nucleotides are TGTGCCACCAGCAGAGGGGGGGGATACTACGAGCAGTACTTC. Translated, it gives CATSRGGGYYEQYF.

The V and J genes are TRBV6-1 and TRBJ2-7; perhaps TRBD1 as D (6 bases). Germline V CDR1 and CDR2: MNHNS, SASEGT. V was trimmed by 6 bases and J by 3 bases, leaving 12 bases between them. The CDR3 has 13 residues. The CDR3 bases are TGTGCCAGCAGGATGGACAGCTACTACGAGCAGTACTTC. It codes for CASRMDSYYEQYF.

Notes on this clone: One end of the junction is discordant with germline, which a read error may explain. CDR3 DNA sequence: TGCGCCAGCAGCCTAGGATCAGGGGACAATGAGCAGTTCTTC. The encoded protein is CASSLGSGDNEQFF. The gene calls are TRBV7-9 and TRBJ2-1; tentatively, D is TRBD1 (6 bases). Per germline, CDR1 SEHNR and CDR2 FQNEAQ (reference sequence). This CDR3 is built from 14 residues.

The chain combines TRBV14 with TRBJ2-5; D uncertain. V dropped 1 base and J dropped 4 bases, with 16 bases sitting between them. There are 16 residues in the CDR3. Germline V CDR1 and CDR2: SGHDN, FVKESK. CDR3 in amino acids: CASSQAGRSPPETQYF. Written as DNA, the CDR3 is TGTGCCAGCAGCCAAGCGGGCCGGTCGCCCCCAGAGACCCAGTACTTC.

The chain uses TRBV6-4 and TRBJ1-4; TRBD1 agrees at 8 bases. The CDR3 runs to 15 residues. J gave up 10 bases and V 2 bases, and 9 bases lay outside the gene matches. Germline CDR1 is MRHNA and CDR2 is SNTAGT. The CDR3 loop reads CASSDEAGGRVKLFF. In DNA, the CDR3 is TGTGCCAGCAGTGACGAAGCAGGGGGCAGGGTAAAACTGTTTTTT.

The J gene is TRBJ2-2, the V gene TRBV6-1, with unresolved D. The germline V gene encodes CDR1 MNHNS and CDR2 SASEGT. V was cut by 5 bases and J by 5 bases, with 12 bases left in between. The CDR3 covers 14 residues. CDR3 region: CASSTLAVTGELFF. The CDR3 DNA reads TGTGCCAGCAGTACGTTGGCCGTAACCGGGGAGCTGTTTTTT.

The chain combines TRBV4-1 with TRBJ1-4; weak D call: TRBD1 (5 bases). V lost 4 bases to trimming and J lost 3 bases, with 9 bases between them. This CDR3 comprises 14 residues. Germline loops: CDR1 MGHRA, CDR2 YSYEKL. The CDR3, as DNA: TGCGCCAGCAGCCGACAGCCGGCTAATGAAAAACTGTTTTTT. Residues: CASSRQPANEKLFF.

V and J are TRBV19 and TRBJ2-7; tentative D call: TRBD1 (5 bases). CDR1 is LNHDA, CDR2 SQIVND, per germline (reference sequence). Deletions cut 5 bases from V and 9 bases from J, with 14 bases between. CDR3 size: 12 residues. The CDR3: CASSGRQSVQYF. The CDR3 DNA is TGTGCCAGTAGTGGCCGACAGTCGGTGCAGTACTTC.

The V call is TRBV7-9, the J call TRBJ2-1; 9 nucleotides align to TRBD1. Trimming took 5 bases from V and 6 from J; bases not matched to a gene: 8. The CDR3 loop spans 15 amino acids. The germline gives CDR1 SEHNR, CDR2 FQNEAQ (reference sequence). CDR3 sequence (DNA): TGTGCCAGCAGCAGGACAGGGGTGGTTGGCAATGAGCAGTTCTTC. As protein: CASSRTGVVGNEQFF.